Here is one T cell receptor (beta chain) with its context. The antigen is undetermined. Repertoires were generated with immunoSEQ multiplex PCR, while TCRdb's copy carries only in-frame clones and drops some. The data show around 2,100,000 clones, approximately 94% seen once. This record comes from a study of shared clonotypes between healthy human individuals. The overall study: Sampling drew on donors who were a couple of women and three men aged 18 to 49.

The CDR3 is 17 residues long. Trimming removed 3 bases from V and 4 bases from J; junction bases left unmatched: 13. CDR1 and CDR2 (germline): SGHRS, YFSETQ. Study-wide points: Several donors shared around 5.2% of their naive CD4 clonotypes. How much donors shared clonotypes was expected to be affected by sequencing depth.

Only CD45RO-negative cells positively selected for CCR7 counted as naive CD8 cells, so terminally differentiated effector memory CD45RA+ cells were excluded. Caucasian adults living in Nashville, Tennessee, provided all samples. The chain carries TRBV5-1 and TRBJ2-5, with 9 bases that match TRBD1. The sample taken for sequencing was naive CD8+ T cells sorted from blood. This TCR derives from a man aged 18 to 29 in good health. The chain's CDR3 is CASSSDGTGLFVETQYF. The CDR3 region has the DNA TGCGCCAGCAGCTCGGACGGGACAGGGCTGTTCGTAGAGACCCAGTACTTC.